This T cell receptor beta chain is from a study of immune reconstitution after stem cell transplant in scleroderma. CDR3 length equals 17 residues. The V gene lost 2 bases and the J gene lost 7 bases, with 23 bases spanning the gap. Germline values: CDR1 MNHEY, CDR2 SVGAGI. TCRdb reprocessed the RT-PCR reads via MiXCR and lists one record per CDR3 protein. In the table there are roughly 1,900 distinct CDR3 sequences, about 16% of which are singletons. V and J are TRBV6-5 and TRBJ2-5; D may match TRBD1 or TRBD2 (5 bases each). This material was obtained before or after autologous hematopoietic stem cell transplantation (not recorded which). This sequence originates from a female donor with systemic sclerosis. CDR3 sequence: CASSYQPPGPLSGTQYF. Written as DNA, the CDR3 is TGTGCCAGCAGTTACCAGCCACCGGGACCCCTAAGTGGGACCCAGTACTTC.